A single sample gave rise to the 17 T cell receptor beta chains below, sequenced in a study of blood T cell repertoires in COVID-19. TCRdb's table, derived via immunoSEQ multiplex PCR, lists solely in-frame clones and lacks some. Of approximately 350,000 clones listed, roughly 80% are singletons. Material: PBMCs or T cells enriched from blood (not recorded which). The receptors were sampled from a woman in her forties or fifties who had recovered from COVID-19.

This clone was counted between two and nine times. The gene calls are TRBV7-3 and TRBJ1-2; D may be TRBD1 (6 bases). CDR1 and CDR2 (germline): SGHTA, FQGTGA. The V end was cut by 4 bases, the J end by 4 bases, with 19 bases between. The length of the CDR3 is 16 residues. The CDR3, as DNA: TGTGCCAGCAGCTCCAAAACCCGGACAGACACCTATGGCTACACCTTC. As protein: CASSSKTRTDTYGYTF.

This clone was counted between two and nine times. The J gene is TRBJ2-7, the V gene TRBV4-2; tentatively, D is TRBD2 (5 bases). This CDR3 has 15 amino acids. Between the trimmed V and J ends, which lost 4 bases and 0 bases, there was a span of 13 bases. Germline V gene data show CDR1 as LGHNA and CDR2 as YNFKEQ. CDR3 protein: CASSPRSGSSYEQYF. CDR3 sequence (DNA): TGTGCCAGCAGCCCACGGAGCGGCAGCTCCTACGAGCAGTACTTC.

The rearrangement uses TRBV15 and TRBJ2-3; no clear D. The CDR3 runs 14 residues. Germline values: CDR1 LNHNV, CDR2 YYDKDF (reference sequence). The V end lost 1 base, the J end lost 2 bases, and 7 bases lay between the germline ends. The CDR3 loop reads CATSRVADTDTQYF. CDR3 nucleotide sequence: TGTGCCACCAGCAGAGTTGCAGACACAGATACGCAGTATTTT.

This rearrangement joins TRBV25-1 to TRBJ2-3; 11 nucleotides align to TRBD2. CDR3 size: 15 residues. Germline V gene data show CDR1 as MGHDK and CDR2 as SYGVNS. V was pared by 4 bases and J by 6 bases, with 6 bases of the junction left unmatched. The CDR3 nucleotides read TGTGCCAGCAGTGTCTTAGCGGGGGGGCTGGATACGCAGTATTTT. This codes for CASSVLAGGLDTQYF.

In nucleotides, the CDR3 is TGTGCCAGCAGTTACCAAGGACAATGGGAGAACACTGAAGCTTTCTTT. Translating it yields CASSYQGQWENTEAFF. The chain is built from TRBV6-5 and TRBJ1-1; maybe TRBD1 (5 bases). CDR1 is MNHEY and CDR2 is SVGAGI in the germline V gene. The V end was cut by 2 bases, the J end by 1 base, with 14 bases between. CDR3 length equals 16 residues.

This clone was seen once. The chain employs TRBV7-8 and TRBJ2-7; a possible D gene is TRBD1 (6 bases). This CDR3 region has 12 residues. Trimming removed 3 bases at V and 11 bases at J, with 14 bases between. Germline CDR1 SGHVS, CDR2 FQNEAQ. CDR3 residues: CASSLTGETEYF. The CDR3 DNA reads TGTGCCAGCAGCTTGACAGGCGAGACGGAGTACTTC.

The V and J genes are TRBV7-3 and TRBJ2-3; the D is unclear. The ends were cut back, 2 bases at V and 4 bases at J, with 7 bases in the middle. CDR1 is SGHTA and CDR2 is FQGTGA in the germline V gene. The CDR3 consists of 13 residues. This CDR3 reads CASSLLPPDTQYF. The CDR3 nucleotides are TGTGCCAGCAGCTTACTCCCCCCAGATACGCAGTATTTT.

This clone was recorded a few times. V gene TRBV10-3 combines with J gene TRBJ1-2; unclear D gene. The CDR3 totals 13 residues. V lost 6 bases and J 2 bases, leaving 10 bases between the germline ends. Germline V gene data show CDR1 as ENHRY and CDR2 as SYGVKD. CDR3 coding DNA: TGTGCCATCAGGAACAACCCAAACTATGGCTACACCTTC. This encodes CAIRNNPNYGYTF.

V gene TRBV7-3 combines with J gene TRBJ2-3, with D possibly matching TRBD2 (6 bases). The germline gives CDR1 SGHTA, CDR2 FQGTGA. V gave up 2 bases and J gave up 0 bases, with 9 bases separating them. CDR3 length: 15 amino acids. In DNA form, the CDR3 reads TGTGCCAGCAGCTTATTGGGACTTAGCACAGATACGCAGTATTTT. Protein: CASSLLGLSTDTQYF.

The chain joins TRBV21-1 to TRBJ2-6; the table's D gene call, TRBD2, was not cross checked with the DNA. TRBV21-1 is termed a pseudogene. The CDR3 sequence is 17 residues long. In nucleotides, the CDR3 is TGTGCCAGCAGCAAAGGTGATGAGAGCTCTGGGGCCAACGTCCTGACTTTC. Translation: CASSKGDESSGANVLTF.

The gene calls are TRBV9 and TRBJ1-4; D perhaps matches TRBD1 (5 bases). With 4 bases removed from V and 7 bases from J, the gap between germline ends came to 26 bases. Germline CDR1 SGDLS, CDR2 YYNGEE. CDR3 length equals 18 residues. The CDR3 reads CASSTKHLQQGWGEKLFF. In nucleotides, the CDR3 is TGTGCCAGCAGCACTAAACACTTACAGCAGGGCTGGGGTGAAAAACTGTTTTTT.

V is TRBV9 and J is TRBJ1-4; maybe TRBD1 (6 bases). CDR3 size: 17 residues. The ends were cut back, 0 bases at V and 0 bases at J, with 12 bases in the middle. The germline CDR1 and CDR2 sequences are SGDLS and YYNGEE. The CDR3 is CASSVGRGRPTNEKLFF. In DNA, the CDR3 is TGTGCCAGCAGCGTAGGCAGGGGCCGCCCAACTAATGAAAAACTGTTTTTT.

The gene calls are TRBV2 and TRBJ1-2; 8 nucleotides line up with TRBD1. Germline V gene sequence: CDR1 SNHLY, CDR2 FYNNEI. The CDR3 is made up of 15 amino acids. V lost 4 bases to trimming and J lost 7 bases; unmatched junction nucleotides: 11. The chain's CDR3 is CASSAPPGQGTGYTF. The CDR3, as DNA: TGTGCCAGCAGTGCCCCACCAGGACAGGGTACTGGCTACACCTTC. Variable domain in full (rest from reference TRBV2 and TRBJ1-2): EPEVTQTPSHQVTQMGQEVILRCVPISNHLYFYWYRQILGQKVEFLVSFYNNEISEKSEIFDDQFSVERPDGSNFTLKIRSTKLEDSAMYFCASSAPPGQGTGYTFGSGTRLTVV.

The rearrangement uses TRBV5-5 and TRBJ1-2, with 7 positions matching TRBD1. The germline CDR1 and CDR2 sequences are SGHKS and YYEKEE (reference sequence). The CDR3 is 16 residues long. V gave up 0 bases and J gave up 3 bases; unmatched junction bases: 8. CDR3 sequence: CASSLAPDRSDYGYTF. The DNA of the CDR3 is TGTGCCAGCAGCTTGGCCCCGGACAGGAGCGACTATGGCTACACCTTC.

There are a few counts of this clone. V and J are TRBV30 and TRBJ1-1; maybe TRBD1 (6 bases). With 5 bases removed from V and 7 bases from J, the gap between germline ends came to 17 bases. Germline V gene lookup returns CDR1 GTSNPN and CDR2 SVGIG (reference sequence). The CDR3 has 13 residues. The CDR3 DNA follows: TGTGCCTGGGCGCGTCCACCCAGGGGTGAAGCTTTCTTT. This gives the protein CAWARPPRGEAFF. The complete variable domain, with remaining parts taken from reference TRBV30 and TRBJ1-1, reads SQTIHQWPATLVQPVGSPLSLECTVEGTSNPNLYWYRQAAGRGLQLLFYSVGIGQISSEVPQNLSASRPQDRQFILSSKKLLLSDSGFYLCAWARPPRGEAFFGQGTRLTVV.

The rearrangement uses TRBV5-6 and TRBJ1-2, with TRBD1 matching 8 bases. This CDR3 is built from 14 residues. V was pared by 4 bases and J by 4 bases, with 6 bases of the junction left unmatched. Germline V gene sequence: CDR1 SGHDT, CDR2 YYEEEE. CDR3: CASSPGQGGYGYTF. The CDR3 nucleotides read TGTGCCAGCAGCCCAGGACAGGGCGGCTATGGCTACACCTTC.

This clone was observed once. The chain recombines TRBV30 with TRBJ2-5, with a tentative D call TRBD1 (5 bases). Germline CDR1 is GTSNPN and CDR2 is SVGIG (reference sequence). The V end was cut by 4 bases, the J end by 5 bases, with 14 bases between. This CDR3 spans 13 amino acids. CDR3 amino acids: CAWTGAKGETQYF. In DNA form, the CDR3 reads TGTGCCTGGACTGGCGCGAAGGGGGAGACCCAGTACTTC.